This T cell receptor beta chain was recorded in a study of technical replicates of blood from a handful of donors. The table came from immunoSEQ multiplex PCR; TCRdb's copy has only in-frame clones and leaves some out. The sample holds under 85,000 clones, approximately 93% seen once. From germline, CDR1 is SGHNT and CDR2 YYREEE (reference sequence). This CDR3 is 13 amino acids long. Trimming at V came to 4 bases and at J to 5 bases, leaving 5 bases not matched to a gene. This TCR derives from a human donor in good health. The material sequenced was T cells isolated from PBMCs. This chain connects TRBV5-4 to TRBJ1-1, with TRBD1 identical over 7 bases. CDR3 sequence: CASSPDRATEAFF. The CDR3 bases are TGTGCCAGCAGCCCCGACAGGGCAACTGAAGCTTTCTTT. Looking up the rest from reference TRBV5-4 and TRBJ1-1 gives the full variable domain: ETGVTQSPTHLIKTRGQQVTLRCSSQSGHNTVSWYQQALGQGPQFIFQYYREEENGRGNFPPRFSGLQFPNYSSELNVNALELDDSALYLCASSPDRATEAFFGQGTRLTVV.